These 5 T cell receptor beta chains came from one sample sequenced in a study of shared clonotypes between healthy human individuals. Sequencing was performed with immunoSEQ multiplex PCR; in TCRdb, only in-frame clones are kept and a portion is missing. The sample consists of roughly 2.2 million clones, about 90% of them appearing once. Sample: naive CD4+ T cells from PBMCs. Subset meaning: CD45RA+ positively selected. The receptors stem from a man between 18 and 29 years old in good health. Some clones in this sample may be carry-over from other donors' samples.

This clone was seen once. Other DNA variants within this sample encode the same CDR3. As DNA, the CDR3 is TGTGCCACCAGCAGAGGGGGGACAGGCTATGGCTACACCTTC. It translates to CATSRGGTGYGYTF. V is TRBV15 and J is TRBJ1-2, with 8 bases fitting TRBD1. Germline V gives CDR1 LNHNV, CDR2 YYDKDF (reference sequence). The CDR3 totals 14 residues. The V gene end was trimmed by 1 base and the J gene end by 4 bases; junction bases not matched to a gene: 2. Drawing the rest from reference TRBV15 and TRBJ1-2, the complete variable domain is DAMVIQNPRYQVTQFGKPVTLSCSQTLNHNVMYWYQQKSSQAPKLLFHYYDKDFNNEADTPDNFQSRRPNTSFCFLDIRSPGLGDTAMYLCATSRGGTGYGYTFGSGTRLTVV.

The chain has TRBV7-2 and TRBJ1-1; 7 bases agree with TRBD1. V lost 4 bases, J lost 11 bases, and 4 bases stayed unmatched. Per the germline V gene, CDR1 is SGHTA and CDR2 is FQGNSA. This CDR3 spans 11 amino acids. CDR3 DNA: TGTGCCAGCAGCTCGACAGGGATTGCTTTCTTT. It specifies CASSSTGIAFF. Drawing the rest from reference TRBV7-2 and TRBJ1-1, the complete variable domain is GAGVSQSPSNKVTEKGKDVELRCDPISGHTALYWYRQSLGQGLEFLIYFQGNSAPDKSGLPSDRFSAERTGGSVSTLTIQRTQQEDSAVYLCASSSTGIAFFGQGTRLTVV.

The CDR3 DNA reads as TGTGCCAGCAGCCTTTGGGACATCAAACAAGAAGGCTACACCTTC. Protein product: CASSLWDIKQEGYTF. V is TRBV5-4 and J is TRBJ1-2; tentatively, D is TRBD1 (6 bases). CDR3 length: 15 amino acids. Germline values: CDR1 SGHNT, CDR2 YYREEE (reference sequence). The V and J ends lost 4 bases and 8 bases respectively, with 21 bases between them. Full variable domain (remainder filled in from reference TRBV5-4 and TRBJ1-2): ETGVTQSPTHLIKTRGQQVTLRCSSQSGHNTVSWYQQALGQGPQFIFQYYREEENGRGNFPPRFSGLQFPNYSSELNVNALELDDSALYLCASSLWDIKQEGYTFGSGTRLTVV.

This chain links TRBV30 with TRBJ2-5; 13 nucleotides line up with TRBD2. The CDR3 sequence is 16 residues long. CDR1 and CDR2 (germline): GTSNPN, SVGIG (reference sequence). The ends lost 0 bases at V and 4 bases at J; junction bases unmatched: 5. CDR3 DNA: TGTGCCTGGAGTGTAGGGGGACTAGCGGGACGAGAGACCCAGTACTTC. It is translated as CAWSVGGLAGRETQYF.

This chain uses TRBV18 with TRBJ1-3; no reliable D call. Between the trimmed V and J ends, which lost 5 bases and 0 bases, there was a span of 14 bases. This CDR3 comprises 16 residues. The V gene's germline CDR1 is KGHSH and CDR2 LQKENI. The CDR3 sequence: CASSTGPVTSGNTIYF. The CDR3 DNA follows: TGTGCCAGCTCAACGGGCCCAGTGACCTCTGGAAACACCATATATTTT. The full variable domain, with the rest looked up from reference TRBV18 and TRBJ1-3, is NAGVMQNPRHLVRRRGQEARLRCSPMKGHSHVYWYRQLPEEGLKFMVYLQKENIIDESGMPKERFSAEFPKEGPSILRIQQVVRGDSAAYFCASSTGPVTSGNTIYFGEGSWLTVV.